The source of this TCR beta chain is a study of blood T cells in healthy people across ages. Study observations and caveats: Compared with aged donors, long-lived donors showed fewer expanded clones, suggesting selection.

Germline V gene lookup returns CDR1 SEHNR and CDR2 FQNEAQ (reference sequence). The CDR3 runs 16 residues. Concerning this clonotype itself: The target antigen is unknown. This could be a read error, since a much larger clone is one nucleotide away.

Caucasian individuals from Russia who were healthy and aged roughly 6 to 95 acted as donors. Primers used in a second PCR of roughly 7 to 12 cycles were a sample-barcoded 5' primer and a J-beta primer mix. Tags on each cDNA molecule came from a template-switch adaptor with 12 random nucleotides. Per-sample output comprised a minimum of 2.5 million paired-end reads containing CDR3. TCRdb re-called the 5' RACE reads through MiXCR, storing one row per CDR3 protein. The sample has roughly 1.9 million distinct CDR3 sequences, 35% to 50% seen once. Sequencing was performed on blood. This clonotype originated in a human donor in good health. The J gene is TRBJ1-1, the V gene TRBV7-9; 7 bases map to TRBD1. The CDR3 loop reads CASSPPGQIMNTEVFF. CDR3 bases: TGTGCCAGCAGCCCGCCGGGACAGATCATGAACACTGAAGTTTTCTTT.